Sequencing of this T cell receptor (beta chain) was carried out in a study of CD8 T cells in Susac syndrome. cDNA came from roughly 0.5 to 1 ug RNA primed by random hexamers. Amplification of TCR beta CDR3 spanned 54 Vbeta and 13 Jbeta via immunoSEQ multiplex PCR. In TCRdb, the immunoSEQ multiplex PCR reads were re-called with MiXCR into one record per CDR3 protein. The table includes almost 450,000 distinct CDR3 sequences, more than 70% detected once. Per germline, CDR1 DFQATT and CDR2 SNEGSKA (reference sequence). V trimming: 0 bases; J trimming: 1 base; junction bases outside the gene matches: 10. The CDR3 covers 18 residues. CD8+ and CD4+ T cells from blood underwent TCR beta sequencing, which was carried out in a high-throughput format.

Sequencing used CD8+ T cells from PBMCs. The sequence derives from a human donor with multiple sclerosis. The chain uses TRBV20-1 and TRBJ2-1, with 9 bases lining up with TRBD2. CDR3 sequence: CSARDRLAGDGSYNEQFF. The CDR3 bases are TGCAGTGCTAGAGATCGTTTAGCGGGGGACGGGTCCTACAATGAGCAGTTCTTC.